A single sample gave rise to the 15 T cell receptor beta chains below, sequenced in a study of CD8+ T cells in alopecia areata. Treatment: oral pan-JAK inhibitor, 5-10 mg twice daily. Extraction and reverse transcription of RNA yielded cDNA as the sequencing template. Profiled with immunoSEQ multiplex PCR; TCRdb holds only in-frame clones, not every one. Altogether about 210,000 clones are present, about 50% being singletons, with the ten largest covering about 1.4%. Material: CD4+ T cells sorted from blood, obtained at week 4, from a patient treated with tofacitinib. All receptors derive from a human donor with alopecia areata.

This clone was detected a few times. CDR3 region: CAWSVKTDQPQHF. The CDR3 coding sequence is TGTGCCTGGAGTGTGAAGACCGATCAGCCCCAGCATTTT. The chain couples TRBV30 to TRBJ1-5; D is ambiguous. From germline, CDR1 is GTSNPN and CDR2 SVGIG (reference sequence). Trimming cost V 0 bases and J 5 bases, with 8 bases left between them. This CDR3 region has 13 residues.

V gene TRBV7-8 combines with J gene TRBJ1-1; D is ambiguous. The CDR3 has 13 residues. V was pared by 3 bases and J by 1 base, with 6 bases between. CDR1 and CDR2 from the germline V gene are SGHVS and FQNEAQ. CDR3 sequence: CASSFGKNTEAFF. DNA for the CDR3: TGTGCCAGCAGCTTTGGGAAGAACACTGAAGCTTTCTTT.

This clone showed up just once. V usage is TRBV7-2 and J usage is TRBJ2-7; a possible D gene is TRBD2 (5 bases). Per the germline V gene, CDR1 is SGHTA and CDR2 is FQGNSA. V was clipped by 0 bases and J by 7 bases, with 7 bases between them. The CDR3 runs to 12 residues. Written as DNA, the CDR3 is TGTGCCAGCAGCTTAGCGGGCGGGGAGCAGTACTTC. As protein: CASSLAGGEQYF.

V gene TRBV29-1 combines with J gene TRBJ1-1; D ambiguous. The CDR3 is made up of 15 amino acids. Germline assignment: CDR1 SQVTM and CDR2 ANQGSEA. Deletions cut 6 bases from V and 2 bases from J, with 19 bases between. The CDR3 protein is CSVAFGPPGNTEAFF. In nucleotides, the CDR3 is TGCAGCGTCGCCTTTGGGCCGCCCGGTAACACTGAAGCTTTCTTT.

V and J are TRBV19 and TRBJ1-3, with 8 bases matching TRBD1. The CDR3 contains 20 residues. The ends lost 7 bases at V and 3 bases at J; junction bases unmatched: 23. Looked up from germline, CDR1 is LNHDA and CDR2 is SQIVND (reference sequence). The CDR3 reads CASKALPGTGGNTGGNTIYF. CDR3 in DNA: TGTGCCAGTAAAGCCCTGCCCGGGACAGGAGGAAATACGGGTGGAAACACCATATATTTT.

The rearrangement joins TRBV5-1 to TRBJ2-5, with TRBD2 matching 7 bases. The CDR3 extends over 13 amino acids. V lost 7 bases and J lost 3; bases outside the gene matches: 6. CDR1 is SGHRS, CDR2 YFSETQ, per germline. The CDR3 nucleotides read TGCGCCAGCGGGAGGGGTTCAAAAGAGACCCAGTACTTC. Amino acid sequence: CASGRGSKETQYF.

The chain has TRBV29-1 and TRBJ1-2, with D unresolved. The CDR3 runs 12 residues. Per germline, CDR1 SQVTM and CDR2 ANQGSEA. The germline V and J ends were trimmed by 2 bases and 8 bases, with 12 bases remaining between them. The CDR3 region has the DNA TGCAGCGTTGAATCGGACCGTGGGGGCTACACCTTC. Protein product: CSVESDRGGYTF.

V is TRBV30 and J is TRBJ2-7; perhaps TRBD1 as D (8 bases). V lost 6 bases to trimming and J lost 4 bases, with 19 bases between them. The CDR3 spans 14 residues. In germline, CDR1 is GTSNPN, CDR2 SVGIG (reference sequence). Here the CDR3 reads CACLRTGREYEQYF. Written as DNA, the CDR3 is TGTGCCTGCCTCCGGACAGGGAGGGAATACGAGCAGTACTTC.

The V and J genes are TRBV18 and TRBJ1-1; 8 bases fit TRBD1. Germline V gene lookup returns CDR1 KGHSH and CDR2 LQKENI. V gave up 3 bases and J gave up 3 bases; unmatched junction bases: 9. The CDR3 is 16 amino acids. This CDR3 reads CASSPGQGGFHTEAFF. For the CDR3, the DNA is TGTGCCAGCTCACCCGGACAGGGAGGCTTTCACACTGAAGCTTTCTTT.

This clone was observed a few times. The chain joins TRBV27 to TRBJ2-6; TRBD1 is a possible D gene (6 bases). The CDR3 is 15 residues long. CDR1 MNHEY and CDR2 SMNVEV come from the germline V gene (reference sequence). Deletions cut 6 bases from V and 1 base from J, with 10 bases between. The CDR3: CASSYQGSGANVLTF. The CDR3 coding sequence is TGTGCCAGCAGCTACCAGGGGTCTGGGGCCAACGTCCTGACTTTC.

The gene calls are TRBV4-3 and TRBJ1-5; perhaps TRBD1 as D (5 bases). Germline V lookup: CDR1 LGHNA, CDR2 YSLEER. This CDR3 contains 14 residues. Between the trimmed V and J ends, which lost 0 bases and 5 bases, there was a span of 8 bases. In DNA, the CDR3 is TGCGCCAGCAGCCAAGATCTAGGGGATCAGCCCCAGCATTTT. It is translated as CASSQDLGDQPQHF.

V and J are TRBV5-1 and TRBJ1-1; TRBD1 agrees at 7 bases. The V segment lost 4 bases and the J segment 5 bases; nucleotides outside the gene matches: 11. The V gene's germline CDR1 is SGHRS and CDR2 YFSETQ. This CDR3 spans 15 amino acids. In nucleotides, the CDR3 is TGCGCCAGCAGCCGGAGTGGACAGGCGACTACTGAAGCTTTCTTT. It yields the protein CASSRSGQATTEAFF.

V and J are TRBV5-1 and TRBJ1-2; D gene unclear. Trimming stripped 4 bases from V and 5 bases from J, with 15 bases between. Germline assignment: CDR1 SGHRS and CDR2 YFSETQ. The CDR3 runs 14 residues. In DNA, the CDR3 is TGCGCCAGCAGCCCCCGGTTAAAAGGATATGGCTACACCTTC. Amino acid sequence: CASSPRLKGYGYTF.

The rearrangement links TRBV5-5 to TRBJ1-6; the match to TRBD1 covers 10 bases. This CDR3 comprises 16 residues. The junction had 4 bases not matched to a gene; V was cut back by 5 bases and J by 2 bases. The germline V gene encodes CDR1 SGHKS and CDR2 YYEKEE (reference sequence). CDR3 nucleotide sequence: TGTGCCAGCAGGACAGGGGGCGTAACCTATAATTCACCCCTCCACTTT. Residues: CASRTGGVTYNSPLHF.

The DNA for the CDR3 is TGTGCCTGGACCACAGAGGCAACTAATGAAAAACTGTTTTTT. Translated: CAWTTEATNEKLFF. V gene TRBV30 combines with J gene TRBJ1-4, with no clear D. The germline V gene encodes CDR1 GTSNPN and CDR2 SVGIG (reference sequence). The CDR3 contains 14 residues. V lost 4 bases and J 0 bases, leaving 9 bases between the germline ends. Supplemented by reference TRBV30 and TRBJ1-4, the full variable domain reads SQTIHQWPATLVQPVGSPLSLECTVEGTSNPNLYWYRQAAGRGLQLLFYSVGIGQISSEVPQNLSASRPQDRQFILSSKKLLLSDSGFYLCAWTTEATNEKLFFGSGTQLSVL.